This T cell receptor beta chain came from a study of T cell responses to AZD1222 COVID-19 vaccine. Study results and limitations: Reportedly, nearly half of unique spike TCRs recognized epitopes outside B.1.351/B.1.1.7 mutations.

Sequencing used immunoSEQ multiplex PCR; TCRdb keeps in-frame clones, though not all of them. In the table there are roughly 160,000 clones, approximately 93% of which are singletons. About this clone itself: Its target is unknown.

This CDR3 is 13 amino acids long. CDR1 and CDR2 (germline): MGHDK, SYGVNS. Trimming removed 3 bases from V and 12 bases from J, with 12 bases in between. This rearrangement joins TRBV25-1 to TRBJ1-6; D is unclear. The sample here was peripheral blood, taken on day 0 of AZD1222 vaccination. The sequence was obtained from an adult in good health. The CDR3 bases are TGTGCCAGCAGTGATGGTATGGCGGGACCCCTCCACTTT. Residues: CASSDGMAGPLHF.